A selection of T cell receptor beta chains follows, all from one sample in a study of blood T cell repertoires in COVID-19. Generated by immunoSEQ multiplex PCR, the TCRdb table keeps only in-frame clones and is missing some. The repertoire holds 55,000 to 75,000 clones, with roughly 88% as singletons. What was sequenced was peripheral blood. Every receptor here comes from a man between 45 and 60 years old with active COVID-19. Each CDR3 is given without its conserved first and last residue.

v_call: TRBV12-3/TRBV12-4; j_call: TRBJ1-3; cdr3_length: 9; cdr3_aa: ASGAENTIY
v_call: TRBV2; j_call: TRBJ1-3; cdr3_length: 11; cdr3_aa: ASSGDRGNTIY
v_call: TRBV7-2; j_call: TRBJ2-5; cdr3_length: 11; cdr3_aa: ASSSSLSETQY
v_call: TRBV19; j_call: TRBJ2-4; cdr3_length: 14; cdr3_aa: ASSIDEGAAKNIQY
v_call: TRBV5-4; j_call: TRBJ2-3; cdr3_length: 12; cdr3_aa: ASSPGGNTDTQY
v_call: TRBV3-1/TRBV3-2; j_call: TRBJ1-3; cdr3_length: 10; cdr3_aa: ASRHRAGTIY
v_call: TRBV6-5; j_call: TRBJ1-2; cdr3_length: 11; cdr3_aa: ASTSGTGWDYT
v_call: TRBV18; j_call: TRBJ1-6; cdr3_length: 14; cdr3_aa: ASSHSVGQANSPLH
v_call: TRBV3-1/TRBV3-2; j_call: TRBJ1-1; cdr3_length: 11; cdr3_aa: ASSRAQGGDAF
v_call: TRBV29-1; j_call: TRBJ2-7; cdr3_length: 13; cdr3_aa: SVDGRDRAFYEQY
v_call: TRBV7-8; j_call: TRBJ2-3; cdr3_length: 10; cdr3_aa: ASSLSPDTQY
v_call: TRBV6-5; j_call: TRBJ2-2; cdr3_length: 13; cdr3_aa: ASRYTSYNTGELF
v_call: TRBV25-1; j_call: TRBJ2-2; cdr3_length: 12; cdr3_aa: ASREYRGTGELF
v_call: TRBV27; j_call: TRBJ2-3; cdr3_length: 13; cdr3_aa: ASSSSGARTDTQY
v_call: TRBV5-1; j_call: TRBJ1-2; cdr3_length: 11; cdr3_aa: ASSSHLNYGYT
v_call: TRBV3-1/TRBV3-2; j_call: TRBJ1-1; cdr3_length: 13; cdr3_aa: ASSQFAGGGTEAF
v_call: TRBV2; j_call: TRBJ2-2; cdr3_length: 14; cdr3_aa: ASSERQGANTGELF
v_call: TRBV9; j_call: TRBJ2-7; cdr3_length: 13; cdr3_aa: ASSVGATATYEQY
v_call: TRBV25-1; j_call: TRBJ1-3; cdr3_length: 10; cdr3_aa: ASRSGGNTIY
v_call: TRBV7-2; j_call: TRBJ2-7; cdr3_length: 13; cdr3_aa: ASSFASGGAYEQY
v_call: TRBV18; j_call: TRBJ2-4; cdr3_length: 16; cdr3_aa: ASSPPRTGDLAKNIQY
v_call: TRBV7-8; j_call: TRBJ2-2; cdr3_length: 16; cdr3_aa: ASGPPGTSGSNTGELF
v_call: TRBV7-8; j_call: TRBJ1-4; cdr3_length: 14; cdr3_aa: ASSLDRATTNEKLF
v_call: TRBV4-2; j_call: TRBJ2-5; cdr3_length: 14; cdr3_aa: ASSQVGGGRGETQY
v_call: TRBV5-1; j_call: TRBJ1-5; cdr3_length: 13; cdr3_aa: ASSLEGQENQPQH
v_call: TRBV5-6; j_call: TRBJ2-1; cdr3_length: 13; cdr3_aa: ASTHWAGGDNEQF
v_call: TRBV7-6; j_call: TRBJ2-7; cdr3_length: 10; cdr3_aa: ASSFTGGTQY
v_call: TRBV29-1; j_call: TRBJ1-3; cdr3_length: 11; cdr3_aa: SVRLLGGNTIY
v_call: TRBV6-5; j_call: TRBJ1-1; cdr3_length: 11; cdr3_aa: ASSQGYITEAF
v_call: TRBV6-4; j_call: TRBJ1-5; cdr3_length: 11; cdr3_aa: ATFLESTQPQH
v_call: TRBV4-3; j_call: TRBJ2-1; cdr3_length: 13; cdr3_aa: ASSQKNGGNNEQF
v_call: TRBV5-5; j_call: TRBJ2-3; cdr3_length: 12; cdr3_aa: ASSLATNSDTQY